What follows are 4 T cell receptor beta chains derived from one specimen sequenced in a study of control samples from healthy donors and cancer patients. The data were produced by immunoSEQ multiplex PCR, yet TCRdb's version contains in-frame clones alone and is incomplete. The data show some 150,000 clones, with around 94% seen just once and around 13% held by the top ten. The source material was blood. The source is a man aged 35-49 years in good health.

The gene calls are TRBV28 and TRBJ1-2, with TRBD1 identical over 10 bases. V lost 5 bases, J lost 7 bases, and 7 bases stayed unmatched. This CDR3 is built from 14 residues. Germline lookup yields CDR1 MDHEN and CDR2 SYDVKM. The CDR3 sequence: CASSPPGTGVGYTF. The DNA of the CDR3 is TGTGCCAGCAGTCCTCCGGGGACAGGGGTTGGCTACACCTTC.

This chain's CDR3 is CASSSDWGETQYF. The CDR3 DNA reads TGTGCCAGCAGCTCAGATTGGGGAGAGACCCAGTACTTC. The chain couples TRBV13 to TRBJ2-5; D is unclear. The germline gives CDR1 PRHDT, CDR2 FYEKMQ (reference sequence). V was shortened by 4 bases and J by 4 bases, with 10 bases between the two germline ends. The CDR3 runs 13 residues.

The rearrangement uses TRBV30 and TRBJ2-2; D is perhaps TRBD2 (7 bases). CDR1 is GTSNPN, CDR2 SVGIG, per germline (reference sequence). The V end was cut by 1 base, the J end by 2 bases, with 14 bases between. CDR3 length: 16 residues. CDR3: CAWSGGGTPNTGELFF. In DNA, the CDR3 is TGTGCCTGGAGTGGGGGGGGGACACCCAACACCGGGGAGCTGTTTTTT. Using reference TRBV30 and TRBJ2-2 for the parts outside the CDR3, the full variable domain is SQTIHQWPATLVQPVGSPLSLECTVEGTSNPNLYWYRQAAGRGLQLLFYSVGIGQISSEVPQNLSASRPQDRQFILSSKKLLLSDSGFYLCAWSGGGTPNTGELFFGEGSRLTVL.

The V and J genes are TRBV10-3 and TRBJ1-1; weak D call: TRBD1 (6 bases). The CDR3 covers 14 residues. Trimming took 4 bases from V and 1 from J, leaving 10 bases between them. CDR1 is ENHRY and CDR2 is SYGVKD in the germline V gene. The CDR3 DNA sequence: TGTGCCATCAGTGGTGGGGGGCGGAACACTGAAGCTTTCTTT. Protein sequence: CAISGGGRNTEAFF.